This T cell receptor beta chain was observed in a study of blood T cell repertoires in COVID-19. Overall study context: From the United States, Italy and Spain came samples of acute and convalescent COVID-19. Sample material is recorded as cDNA or gDNA derived from T cells, B-cell-depleted T cells, or PBMCs.

Germline CDR1 is MNHNY and CDR2 is SVGAGI (reference sequence). Trimming stripped 8 bases from V and 3 bases from J, with 10 bases between. The CDR3 sequence is 12 residues long. Original processing methods: From reference gene primer amplification, estimates of nucleated cell counts were derived. The assay was immunoSEQ multiplex PCR, and TCRdb's table has in-frame clones only and misses some. The V and J calls and clone size come from that table; D and trimming were worked out from the DNA. The table records 310,000 or so clones, roughly 91% of them present only once. This clonotype was sampled from a man between 50 and 59 years old with active or convalescent COVID-19. Specimen: peripheral blood. The chain combines TRBV6-6 with TRBJ1-2, with D possibly TRBD1 on 5 matching bases. CDR3 sequence (DNA): TGTGCCAGCGGCGGGGGTTACTATGGCTACACCTTC. Protein: CASGGGYYGYTF.